Shown below are 5 T cell receptor beta chains from a single sample sequenced in a study of cytomegalovirus exposure and HLA in healthy donors. In the PCR, 60 Vbeta and 13 Jbeta primers were used. Profiling relied on immunoSEQ multiplex PCR, and the TCRdb table lists in-frame clones only, not all of them. The sample includes around 170,000 clones, about 65% of them seen just once. Sequenced sample: PBMCs. The receptors here all came from a girl aged 5 to 17 in good health and CMV-seronegative.

Only a few counts were recorded for this clone. V is TRBV14 and J is TRBJ2-5, with 8 bases aligning to TRBD2. The CDR3 is 15 residues long. CDR1 and CDR2 (germline): SGHDN, FVKESK. Trimming cost V 8 bases and J 4 bases; bases outside gene matches: 12. For the CDR3, the DNA is TGTGCCAGCGGACGCCTGGCGGGGGGAGGAGAGACCCAGTACTTC. Translated: CASGRLAGGGETQYF.

V is TRBV5-1 and J is TRBJ2-7; 9 positions match TRBD1. The CDR3 has 15 amino acids. Trimming removed 3 bases from V and 0 bases from J; junction bases left unmatched: 4. The germline CDR1 and CDR2 sequences are SGHRS and YFSETQ. This chain's CDR3 is CASSYGQGSSYEQYF. In nucleotides, the CDR3 is TGCGCCAGCAGCTACGGACAGGGGAGCTCCTACGAGCAGTACTTC.

The J gene is TRBJ2-3, the V gene TRBV4-1, with 9 bases that match TRBD2. Germline values: CDR1 MGHRA, CDR2 YSYEKL. V lost 4 bases, J lost 6 bases, and 11 bases stayed unmatched. CDR3 length equals 16 residues. CDR3 in amino acids: CASSPPAAGGRDTQYF. The DNA for the CDR3 is TGCGCCAGCAGCCCCCCCGCGGCGGGGGGGAGGGATACGCAGTATTTT.

DNA for the CDR3: TGTGCCAGCAGCTTACCGGACAGGGGGGCCTACGAGCAGTACTTC. This translates into CASSLPDRGAYEQYF. This chain links TRBV7-2 with TRBJ2-7; 10 positions match TRBD1. This CDR3 spans 15 amino acids. V lost 2 bases and J lost 2; bases outside the gene matches: 3. The germline gives CDR1 SGHTA, CDR2 FQGNSA.

The DNA of the CDR3 is TGCAGCGTTCAGGGGGGGACAGGGGGCATGGGCAATCAGCCCCAGCATTTT. It translates to CSVQGGTGGMGNQPQHF. The chain employs TRBV29-1 and TRBJ1-5; 12 positions match TRBD1. The J segment lost 2 bases and the V segment lost 5 bases, leaving 10 bases of the junction unmatched. Looked up from germline, CDR1 is SQVTM and CDR2 is ANQGSEA. This CDR3 contains 17 residues.